This T cell receptor beta chain is from a study of response to subunit inactivated influenza vaccine. General study points: Authors suggested each seasonal flu vaccination may recruit only limited numbers of new T cells.

This CDR3 comprises 15 residues. V shed 0 bases and J shed 12 bases, with 19 bases lying between them. Germline V lookup: CDR1 SGHRS, CDR2 YFSETQ. A single record per CDR3 protein comes from TCRdb applying MiXCR to the RT-PCR reads. The sample contains 710,000 or so distinct CDR3 sequences, around a sixth of which appear only once. As regards this clonotype: As yet, its antigen is unknown.

This specimen consisted of PBMCs from blood, obtained roughly 12 days after vaccination. The source is a man aged 50 to 60 who received an inactivated influenza vaccine. V is TRBV5-1 and J is TRBJ2-1; D is undetermined. CDR3 residues: CASSLGLDKGLVQFF. The CDR3 coding sequence is TGCGCCAGCAGCTTGGGTCTCGATAAGGGTCTGGTGCAGTTCTTC.